This is a list of T cell receptor beta chains from one sample in a study of T-cell memory formation after mild COVID-19. TCRdb re-derived calls from the 5' RACE reads in MiXCR, one entry per CDR3 protein. Altogether roughly 240,000 distinct CDR3 sequences are present, roughly 16% being singletons, with the ten largest covering 22%. Sequencing was done on a sample of PBMCs or a T cell subset sorted from them (not recorded which). These TCRs come from a man younger than 35 who had mild COVID-19 (a few samples of this study predate the infection). Cell type and time point are not known. Each CDR3 is given with its conserved first and last residue. D genes are given only for firm matches. Only some rows state a clone size, as once, few, many or a class for expanded clones.

CDR3 DNA: TGTGCCAGCAGCCCCAGCCCGGGAAGTTCACCCCTCCACTTT
CDR3 protein: CASSPSPGSSPLHF
J gene: TRBJ1-6
clone size: -
D gene: -
V gene: TRBV12-3/TRBV12-4

CDR3 DNA: TGCGCCTGCAGCCAGTTTCAAGCGGGTGGGGCCAACGTCCTGACTTTC
CDR3 protein: CACSQFQAGGANVLTF
J gene: TRBJ2-6
clone size: -
D gene: -
V gene: TRBV5-1

CDR3 DNA: TGTGCCAGGTTGAGGGGTAACGGTACCGGGGAGCTGTTTTTT
CDR3 protein: CARLRGNGTGELFF
J gene: TRBJ2-2
clone size: -
D gene: -
V gene: TRBV6-4

CDR3 DNA: TGTGCCAGCAGCCTAAGAGGCCTGCAAGAGACCCAGTACTTC
CDR3 protein: CASSLRGLQETQYF
J gene: TRBJ2-5
clone size: -
D gene: -
V gene: TRBV28

CDR3 DNA: TGCGCCAGCAGCTTGCAAGGGCTGTTTAACACTGAAGCTTTCTTT
CDR3 protein: CASSLQGLFNTEAFF
J gene: TRBJ1-1
clone size: few
D gene: -
V gene: TRBV5-1

CDR3 DNA: TGTGCCAGCAGTGAAAGCCTAGCGGGCTACAATGAGCAGTTCTTC
CDR3 protein: CASSESLAGYNEQFF
J gene: TRBJ2-1
clone size: -
D gene: TRBD2
V gene: TRBV2

CDR3 DNA: TGCGCCAGCAGCCAAGATCTCCCAGGAACCTCCGTCCACACCGGGGAGCTGTTTTTT
CDR3 protein: CASSQDLPGTSVHTGELFF
J gene: TRBJ2-2
clone size: many
D gene: -
V gene: TRBV4-3

CDR3 DNA: TGCAGTTCGCGACAGGGGTGGAACACTGAAGCTTTCTTT
CDR3 protein: CSSRQGWNTEAFF
J gene: TRBJ1-1
clone size: -
D gene: TRBD1
V gene: TRBV20-1

CDR3 DNA: TGTGCCAGCAGCTTGTCGGCGGGCGGGGGACCTTACAATGAGCAGTTCTTC
CDR3 protein: CASSLSAGGGPYNEQFF
J gene: TRBJ2-1
clone size: few
D gene: TRBD2
V gene: TRBV5-6

CDR3 DNA: TGTGCCAGCAGCTTAGGGCCGGAGGCACACAATGAGCAGTTCTTC
CDR3 protein: CASSLGPEAHNEQFF
J gene: TRBJ2-1
clone size: -
D gene: -
V gene: TRBV7-2

CDR3 DNA: TGCAGCGTTTCTACAGGGATGTCAGATACGCAGTATTTT
CDR3 protein: CSVSTGMSDTQYF
J gene: TRBJ2-3
clone size: many
D gene: -
V gene: TRBV29-1

CDR3 DNA: TGTGCCAGCAGCTTACAGGGACAGGGGCATGAAAAACTGTTTTTT
CDR3 protein: CASSLQGQGHEKLFF
J gene: TRBJ1-4
clone size: few
D gene: TRBD1
V gene: TRBV7-2

CDR3 DNA: TGTGCCAGCACCCCCCAGGCAGGGGAATCACCCCTCCACTTT
CDR3 protein: CASTPQAGESPLHF
J gene: TRBJ1-6
clone size: many
D gene: -
V gene: TRBV7-4

CDR3 DNA: TGTGCCAGCAGCCCTCGGCACCTTGGCTATGGCTACACCTTC
CDR3 protein: CASSPRHLGYGYTF
J gene: TRBJ1-2
clone size: -
D gene: -
V gene: TRBV9

CDR3 DNA: TGCAGCGTTGAAGGTCGTTCGGGATTGGGGTTTGGAAATGAGCAGTTCTTC
CDR3 protein: CSVEGRSGLGFGNEQFF
J gene: TRBJ2-1
clone size: many
D gene: -
V gene: TRBV29-1

CDR3 DNA: TGCGCCAGCAATCCGGGACAGGGGGCCACCGGGGAGCTGTTTTTT
CDR3 protein: CASNPGQGATGELFF
J gene: TRBJ2-2
clone size: few
D gene: TRBD1
V gene: TRBV10-1

CDR3 DNA: TGCGCCAGCAGCACCGGAGATGGAAAGTATGGCTACACCTTC
CDR3 protein: CASSTGDGKYGYTF
J gene: TRBJ1-2
clone size: -
D gene: -
V gene: TRBV5-1

CDR3 DNA: TGCGCCAGCAGCGGGGGGACATCGAACACTGAAGCTTTCTTT
CDR3 protein: CASSGGTSNTEAFF
J gene: TRBJ1-1
clone size: -
D gene: -
V gene: TRBV5-1

CDR3 DNA: TGTGCCAGCAGTTTTACAGGGATATATCAGCCCCAGCATTTT
CDR3 protein: CASSFTGIYQPQHF
J gene: TRBJ1-5
clone size: many
D gene: -
V gene: TRBV2

CDR3 DNA: TGCGCCAGCAGCCAACCCAACAGGGGGAAGGGTAATTCACCCCTCCACTTT
CDR3 protein: CASSQPNRGKGNSPLHF
J gene: TRBJ1-6
clone size: -
D gene: TRBD1
V gene: TRBV4-1

CDR3 DNA: TGTGCCAGCAGCCTAGGGTGGGCTAGCACAGATACGCAGTATTTT
CDR3 protein: CASSLGWASTDTQYF
J gene: TRBJ2-3
clone size: few
D gene: -
V gene: TRBV7-3

CDR3 DNA: TGTGCCATCAGTGCTGGGACAGGCGGATATGGCTACACCTTC
CDR3 protein: CAISAGTGGYGYTF
J gene: TRBJ1-2
clone size: few
D gene: TRBD1
V gene: TRBV10-3